This TCR beta chain was sequenced in a study of blood T cell repertoires in COVID-19. On the study more broadly: The samples span acute and convalescent COVID-19 from the United States, Italy and Spain. From T cells, B-cell-depleted T cells, or PBMCs came the material, which was cDNA or gDNA.

In the authors' methods: Reference gene primer amplification in the assay estimated nucleated cell counts. Sequencing was performed with immunoSEQ multiplex PCR; in TCRdb, only in-frame clones are kept and a portion is missing. V and J calls and clone size are those listed in that table; D and trimming were worked out from the DNA. The sample has about 94,000 clones, roughly 80% seen once. Trimming took off 4 bases at V and 0 bases at J, with 4 bases between the two ends. The length of the CDR3 is 13 residues. Germline CDR1 MGHRA, CDR2 YSYEKL. The chain recombines TRBV4-1 with TRBJ2-4; D not resolved. Sequenced input: peripheral blood. The receptor was isolated from a human donor in a cohort sampled during active COVID-19. This CDR3 reads CASSPQAKNIQYF. CDR3 DNA sequence: TGCGCCAGCAGCCCCCAAGCCAAAAACATTCAGTACTTC.